This T cell receptor (beta chain) was obtained from a study of identical twins. The table lists this clonotype with a few counts. The antigen is not known. Template switching added a universal primer site; cDNA carried unique molecular identifiers. TCRdb passed the 5' RACE reads through MiXCR, listing each CDR3 protein once. The data contain about 890,000 distinct CDR3 sequences, approximately 13% of them singletons. This CDR3 spans 15 amino acids. V shed 0 bases, J shed 8 bases, and the junction held 2 bases outside the gene matches. Germline V lookup: CDR1 LNHNV, CDR2 YYDKDF (reference sequence). Study observations and caveats: Findings depended on cross-sectional statistics rather than tracking the same donors. Alpha sequences out of frame and shared by twins had excess low generation probability.

These records were also assigned to another study, of yellow fever vaccine responses in identical twins. As that study records: Twins' T cell vaccine responses reportedly looked partly convergent, partly personalized.

The origin of this receptor is a woman younger than 35 in good health. The sample taken for sequencing was PBMCs. This chain joins TRBV15 and TRBJ1-6, with 9 bases aligning to TRBD1. CDR3 nucleotides: TGTGCCACCAGCAGAGATTGGACAGGGGATTCACCCCTCCACTTT. Protein product: CATSRDWTGDSPLHF.